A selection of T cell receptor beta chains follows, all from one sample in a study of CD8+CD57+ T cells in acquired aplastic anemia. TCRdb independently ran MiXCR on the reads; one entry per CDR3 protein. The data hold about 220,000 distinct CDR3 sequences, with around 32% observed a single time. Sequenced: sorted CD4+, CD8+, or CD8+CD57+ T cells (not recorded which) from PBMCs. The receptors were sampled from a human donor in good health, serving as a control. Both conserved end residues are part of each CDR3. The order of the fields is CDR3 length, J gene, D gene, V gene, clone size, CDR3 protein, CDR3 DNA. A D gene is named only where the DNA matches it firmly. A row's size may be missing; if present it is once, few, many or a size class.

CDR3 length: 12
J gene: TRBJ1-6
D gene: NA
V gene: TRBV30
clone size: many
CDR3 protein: CAWGAPNSPLHF
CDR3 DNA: TGTGCCTGGGGTGCACCTAATTCACCCCTCCACTTT

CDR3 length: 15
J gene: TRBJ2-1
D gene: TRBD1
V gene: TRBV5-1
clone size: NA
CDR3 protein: CASSSVTGWDNEQFF
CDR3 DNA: TGCGCCAGCAGCTCCGTGACAGGGTGGGACAATGAGCAGTTCTTC

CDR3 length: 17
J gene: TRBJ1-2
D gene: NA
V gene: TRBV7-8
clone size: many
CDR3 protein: CASSLFSAGADSYGYTF
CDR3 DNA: TGTGCCAGCAGCTTATTTTCTGCCGGTGCGGACAGCTATGGCTACACCTTC

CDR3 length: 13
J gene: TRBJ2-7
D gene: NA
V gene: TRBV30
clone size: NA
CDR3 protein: CAWSKVGGYEQYF
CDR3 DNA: TGTGCCTGGAGTAAGGTGGGCGGCTACGAGCAGTACTTC

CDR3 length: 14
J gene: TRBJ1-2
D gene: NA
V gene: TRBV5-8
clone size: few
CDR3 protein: CASSLGVGRDGYTF
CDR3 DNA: TGTGCCAGCAGCTTGGGTGTCGGCCGAGATGGCTACACCTTC

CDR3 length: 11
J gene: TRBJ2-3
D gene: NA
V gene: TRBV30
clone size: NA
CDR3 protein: CASRRADTQYF
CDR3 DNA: TGTGCCTCCAGGAGAGCAGATACGCAGTATTTT

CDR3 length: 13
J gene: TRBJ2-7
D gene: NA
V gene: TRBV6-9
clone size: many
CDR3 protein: CASSYSGAGEQYF
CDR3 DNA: TGTGCCAGCAGTTATTCAGGGGCGGGCGAGCAGTACTTC

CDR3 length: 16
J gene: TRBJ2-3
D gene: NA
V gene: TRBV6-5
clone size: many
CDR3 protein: CASSYSISTGKDTQYF
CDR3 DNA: TGTGCCAGCAGTTACTCGATATCAACGGGGAAAGATACGCAGTATTTT

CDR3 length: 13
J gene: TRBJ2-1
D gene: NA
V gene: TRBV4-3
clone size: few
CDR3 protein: CASSQDAGYEQFF
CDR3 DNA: TGCGCCAGCAGCCAAGATGCTGGTTATGAGCAGTTCTTC

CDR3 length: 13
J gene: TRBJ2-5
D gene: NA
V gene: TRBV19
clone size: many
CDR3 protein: CASSVGSQETQYF
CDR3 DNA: TGTGCCAGTAGTGTCGGATCCCAAGAGACCCAGTACTTC

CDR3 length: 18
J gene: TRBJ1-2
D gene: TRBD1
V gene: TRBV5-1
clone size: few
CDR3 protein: CASSHGLPGQGINYGYTF
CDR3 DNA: TGCGCCAGCAGCCACGGGCTTCCGGGACAGGGGATTAACTATGGCTACACCTTC

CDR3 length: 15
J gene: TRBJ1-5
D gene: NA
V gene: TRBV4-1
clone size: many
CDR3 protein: CASSQVGPENQPQHF
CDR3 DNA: TGCGCCAGCAGCCAAGTCGGTCCGGAGAATCAGCCCCAGCATTTT

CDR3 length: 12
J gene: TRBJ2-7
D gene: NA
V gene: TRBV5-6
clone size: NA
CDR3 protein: CASSLAHYEQYF
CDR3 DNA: TGTGCCAGCAGCTTGGCACACTACGAGCAGTACTTC

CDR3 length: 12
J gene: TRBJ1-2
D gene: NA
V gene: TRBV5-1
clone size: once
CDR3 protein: CASSSQGDGYTF
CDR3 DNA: TGCGCCAGCAGCTCACAGGGAGATGGCTACACCTTC

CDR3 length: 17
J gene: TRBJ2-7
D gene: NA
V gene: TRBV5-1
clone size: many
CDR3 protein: CASSSHPGRSELGEQYF
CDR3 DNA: TGCGCCAGCAGCTCCCATCCAGGACGGTCGGAACTGGGGGAGCAGTACTTC

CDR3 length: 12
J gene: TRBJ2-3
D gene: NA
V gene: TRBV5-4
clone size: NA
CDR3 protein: CASSEDLSPQYF
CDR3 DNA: TGTGCCAGCAGCGAAGATCTCTCTCCGCAGTATTTT

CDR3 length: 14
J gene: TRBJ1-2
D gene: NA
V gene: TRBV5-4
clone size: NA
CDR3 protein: CASSLGGPLEGYTF
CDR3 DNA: TGTGCCAGCAGCTTGGGAGGCCCACTTGAAGGCTACACCTTC

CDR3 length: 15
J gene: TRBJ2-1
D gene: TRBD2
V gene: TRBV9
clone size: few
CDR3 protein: CASSVGGRPYNEQFF
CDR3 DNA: TGTGCCAGCAGCGTAGGCGGGAGGCCCTACAATGAGCAGTTCTTC

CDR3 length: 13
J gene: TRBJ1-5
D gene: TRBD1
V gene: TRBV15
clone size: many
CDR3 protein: CAIATGGNQPQHF
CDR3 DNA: TGTGCCATTGCGACAGGGGGCAATCAGCCCCAGCATTTT

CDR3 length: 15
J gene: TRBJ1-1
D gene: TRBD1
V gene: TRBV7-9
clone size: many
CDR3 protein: CASSLEQGGNTEAFF
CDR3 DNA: TGTGCCAGCAGCTTGGAACAGGGGGGGAACACTGAAGCTTTCTTT

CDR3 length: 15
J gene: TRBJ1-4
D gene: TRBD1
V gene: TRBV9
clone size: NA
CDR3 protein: CASSVGTALNEELFF
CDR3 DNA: TGTGCCAGCAGCGTGGGGACAGCCCTTAATGAAGAACTGTTTTTT

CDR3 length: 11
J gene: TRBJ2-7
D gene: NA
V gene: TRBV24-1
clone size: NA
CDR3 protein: CATSDLGEQYF
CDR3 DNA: TGTGCCACCAGTGATTTGGGCGAGCAGTACTTC

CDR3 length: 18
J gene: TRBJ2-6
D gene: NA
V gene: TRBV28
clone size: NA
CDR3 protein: CASSPSATLITGANVLTF
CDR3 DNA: TGTGCCAGCAGTCCATCGGCGACCCTCATTACTGGGGCCAACGTCCTGACTTTC

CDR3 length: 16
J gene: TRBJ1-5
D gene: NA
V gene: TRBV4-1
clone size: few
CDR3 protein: CASSQDLLLWVQPQHF
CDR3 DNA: TGCGCCAGCAGCCAAGATCTTCTATTGTGGGTTCAGCCCCAGCATTTT

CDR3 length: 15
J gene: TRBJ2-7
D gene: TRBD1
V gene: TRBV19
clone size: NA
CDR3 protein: CASSQDGTASYEQYF
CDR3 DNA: TGCGCCAGCAGCCAAGATGGGACAGCTTCCTACGAGCAGTACTTC

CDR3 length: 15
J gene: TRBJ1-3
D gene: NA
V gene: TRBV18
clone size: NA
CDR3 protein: CASSPYMSSGNTIYF
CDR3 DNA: TGTGCCAGCTCACCATATATGAGCTCTGGAAACACCATATATTTT

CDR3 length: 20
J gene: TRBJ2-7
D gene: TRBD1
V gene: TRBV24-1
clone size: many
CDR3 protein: CATSASPGAGGSSRAYEQYF
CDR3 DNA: TGTGCCACCAGTGCCTCCCCCGGGGCAGGGGGTTCGTCTCGGGCCTACGAGCAGTACTTC

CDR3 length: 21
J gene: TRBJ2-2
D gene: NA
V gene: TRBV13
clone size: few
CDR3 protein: CASSLNRDGVFKYRGTGELFF
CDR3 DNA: TGTGCCAGCAGCCTCAACCGCGACGGCGTTTTTAAGTATCGAGGCACCGGGGAGCTGTTTTTT

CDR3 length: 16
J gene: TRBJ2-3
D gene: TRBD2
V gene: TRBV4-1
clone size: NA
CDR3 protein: CASSQRGLAGADTQYF
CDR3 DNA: TGCGCCAGCAGCCAACGAGGACTAGCGGGGGCAGATACGCAGTATTTT

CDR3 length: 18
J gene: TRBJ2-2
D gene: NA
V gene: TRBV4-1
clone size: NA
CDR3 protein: CASSQELGRRTSRGELFF
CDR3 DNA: TGCGCCAGCAGCCAAGAATTGGGGCGGCGAACCTCACGCGGGGAGCTGTTTTTT

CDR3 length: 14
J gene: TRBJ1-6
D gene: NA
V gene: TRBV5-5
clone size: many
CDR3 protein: CASSLRGGRSPLHF
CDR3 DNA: TGTGCCAGCAGCTTGAGGGGTGGTCGATCACCCCTCCACTTT

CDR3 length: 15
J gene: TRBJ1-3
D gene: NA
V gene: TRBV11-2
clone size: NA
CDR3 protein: CASSFRQGSGNTIYF
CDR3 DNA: TGTGCCAGCAGCTTCCGGCAGGGTTCTGGAAACACCATATATTTT

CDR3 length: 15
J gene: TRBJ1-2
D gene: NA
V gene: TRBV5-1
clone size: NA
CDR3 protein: CASSSAGVSFYGYTF
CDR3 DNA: TGCGCCAGCAGCTCGGCTGGGGTATCATTCTATGGCTACACCTTC

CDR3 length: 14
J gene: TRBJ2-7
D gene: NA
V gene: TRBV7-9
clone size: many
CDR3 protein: CASSPGTGSYEQYF
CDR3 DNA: TGTGCCAGCAGCCCTGGGACTGGATCCTACGAGCAGTACTTC

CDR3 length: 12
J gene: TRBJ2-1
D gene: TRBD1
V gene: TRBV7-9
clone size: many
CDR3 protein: CASSFRDRGFKF
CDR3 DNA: TGTGCCAGCAGCTTCCGGGACAGGGGGTTCAAGTTC

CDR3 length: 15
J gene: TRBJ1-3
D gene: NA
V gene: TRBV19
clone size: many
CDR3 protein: CASSKGSGTGNTIYF
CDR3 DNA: TGTGCCAGTAGTAAGGGATCAGGTACTGGAAACACCATATATTTT

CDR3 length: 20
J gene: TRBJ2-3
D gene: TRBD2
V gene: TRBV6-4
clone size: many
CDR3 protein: CASSGSLAGGVILRTDTQYF
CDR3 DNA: TGTGCCAGCAGTGGCTCACTAGCGGGGGGCGTGATCTTGAGGACAGATACGCAGTATTTT

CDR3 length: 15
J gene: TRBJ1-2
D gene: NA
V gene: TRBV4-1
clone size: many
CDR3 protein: CASSQGTALYYGYTF
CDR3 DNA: TGCGCCAGCAGCCAAGGGACAGCCTTATACTATGGCTACACCTTC

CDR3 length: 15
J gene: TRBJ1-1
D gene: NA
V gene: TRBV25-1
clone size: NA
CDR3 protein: CASSPSRDIPTEAFF
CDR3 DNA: TGTGCCAGCTCACCCTCCCGGGACATTCCCACTGAAGCTTTCTTT

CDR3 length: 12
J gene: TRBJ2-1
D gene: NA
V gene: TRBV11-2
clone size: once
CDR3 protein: CASSSSLHEQLF
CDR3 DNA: TGTGCCAGCAGCTCGAGTCTCCATGAGCAGCTCTTC

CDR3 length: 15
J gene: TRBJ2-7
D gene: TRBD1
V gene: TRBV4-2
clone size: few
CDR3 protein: CAGSQVGGAVYEQYF
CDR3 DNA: TGTGCCGGCAGCCAAGTAGGGGGCGCCGTCTACGAGCAGTACTTC

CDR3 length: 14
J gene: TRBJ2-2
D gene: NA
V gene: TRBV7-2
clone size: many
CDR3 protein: CASSLVFVGGELFF
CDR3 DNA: TGTGCCAGCAGCTTAGTGTTTGTCGGCGGGGAGCTGTTTTTT

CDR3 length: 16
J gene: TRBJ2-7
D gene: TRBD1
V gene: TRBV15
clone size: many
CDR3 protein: CATSRGGAGTGESQYF
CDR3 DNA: TGTGCCACCAGCAGAGGGGGGGCGGGGACAGGGGAGTCGCAGTACTTC

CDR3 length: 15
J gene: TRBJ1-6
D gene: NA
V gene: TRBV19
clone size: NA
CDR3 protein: CAWSTPSSYNSPLHF
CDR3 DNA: TGTGCCTGGAGTACACCAAGCTCCTATAATTCACCCCTCCACTTT

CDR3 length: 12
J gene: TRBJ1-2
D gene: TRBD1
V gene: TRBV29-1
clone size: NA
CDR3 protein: CSATGDLYGYTF
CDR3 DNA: TGCAGCGCGACAGGGGACCTCTATGGCTACACCTTC

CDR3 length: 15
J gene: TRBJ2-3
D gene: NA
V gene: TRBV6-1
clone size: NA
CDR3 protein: CASTNRVVRPDTQYF
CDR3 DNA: TGTGCCAGCACCAACAGGGTCGTACGGCCAGATACGCAGTATTTT

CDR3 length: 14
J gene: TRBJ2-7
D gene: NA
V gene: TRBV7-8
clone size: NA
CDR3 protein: CASLPGAGSYEQYF
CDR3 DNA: TGTGCGAGCTTGCCAGGGGCAGGGTCCTACGAGCAGTACTTC